This section outlines one T cell receptor (beta chain) sequence together with its context. This specimen belongs to a study of blood T cell repertoires in COVID-19. Overall study context: Samples taken during acute and convalescent COVID-19 were collected in the United States, Italy and Spain. PBMCs, B-cell-depleted T cells, or T cells were the source of the cDNA or gDNA that made up the material.

Profiled with immunoSEQ multiplex PCR; TCRdb holds only in-frame clones, not every one. The table has 45,000 to 60,000 clones, roughly 86% seen once; the top ten hold 10% to 15%. Sequencing was performed on peripheral blood. The source of this sequence is a man aged 70 or older with active COVID-19.

CDR3: CASSQDRWTEAFF. The CDR3 region has the DNA TGTGCCAGTAGTCAGGACAGGTGGACTGAAGCTTTCTTT. The J gene is TRBJ1-1, the V gene TRBV19; TRBD1 matches at 7 bases. V lost 5 bases and J lost 5; bases outside the gene matches: 5. Looked up from germline, CDR1 is LNHDA and CDR2 is SQIVND (reference sequence). The CDR3 is 13 residues long.